Sequencing of this TCR beta chain was carried out in a study of patients and donors after allogeneic stem cell transplantation. MiXCR was run by TCRdb on the RT-PCR reads, yielding one entry per CDR3 protein. The table includes about a million distinct CDR3 sequences, more than 15% detected once. The length of the CDR3 is 12 residues. Between the trimmed V and J ends, which lost 3 bases and 4 bases, there was a span of 4 bases. This receptor was taken from a human donor who was either an allogeneic HSCT recipient or a stem cell or donor lymphocyte infusion donor (not recorded which). It is not recorded whose cells these are; they may come from a transplant donor. Sequenced material: blood, either unsorted or a sorted T cell fraction (not recorded which). The chain combines TRBV12-3 or TRBV12-4 with TRBJ2-1; D remains ambiguous. The CDR3 DNA sequence: TGTGCCAGCAGTTTTAAGTACAATGAGCAGTTCTTC. Protein: CASSFKYNEQFF.